This T cell receptor beta chain was observed in a study of blood T cell repertoires in COVID-19. Study summary: Material from acute and convalescent COVID-19 was sourced from the United States, Italy and Spain. T cells, B-cell-depleted T cells, or PBMCs provided the cDNA or gDNA that served as material.

The trim removed 4 bases at V and 1 base at J, leaving 6 bases unmatched. The CDR3 length is 15 residues. The germline gives CDR1 MDHEN, CDR2 SYDVKM. Authors' analysis steps: It was from reference gene primer amplification that nucleated cell counts were estimated. Measured with immunoSEQ multiplex PCR; TCRdb has only the in-frame clones, and not every one. For V, J and clone size, that table is used; D and trimming come from the DNA. The table includes a few hundred thousand clones, roughly 90% detected once. Seattle researchers signed up patients amid active infection and tracked them longitudinally.

What was sequenced was peripheral blood. The sequence came from a young woman with COVID-19, enrolled during active disease. The chain carries TRBV28 and TRBJ1-1; 7 nucleotides match TRBD1. CDR3 sequence reads: CASSSGQAGNTEAFF. Here the CDR3 DNA reads TGTGCCAGCAGTTCAGGACAGGCCGGGAACACTGAAGCTTTCTTT. Full variable domain (missing parts from reference TRBV28 and TRBJ1-1): DVKVTQSSRYLVKRTGEKVFLECVQDMDHENMFWYRQDPGLGLRLIYFSYDVKMKEKGDIPEGYSVSREKKERFSLILESASTNQTSMYLCASSSGQAGNTEAFFGQGTRLTVV.